A selection of T cell receptor beta chains follows, all from one sample in a study of shared clonotypes between healthy human individuals. The assay was immunoSEQ multiplex PCR, and TCRdb's table has in-frame clones only and misses some. Of some 530,000 clones detected, approximately 82% appear once; the ten largest clones hold more than 10%. Material: PBMCs. The receptor set was obtained from a woman aged 40 to 49 in good health. Some clones in this sample may be carry-over from other donors' samples. Each CDR3 is given with its conserved first and last residue. The D gene is left open where the match is weak. Rows give clone size only sometimes, using once, few, many, or a class for an expanded clone.

-	TRBJ2-7	TRBV30	-	CAWSDPGQPPYEQYF	TGTGCCTGGAGCGACCCCGGACAGCCGCCCTACGAGCAGTACTTC
-	TRBJ2-4	TRBV11-2	-	CASSLGTAKNIQYF	TGTGCCAGCAGCTTAGGGACAGCCAAAAACATTCAGTACTTC
-	TRBJ2-5	TRBV29-1	TRBD1	CSVDAGGKTQYF	TGCAGCGTTGATGCAGGGGGTAAGACCCAGTACTTC
-	TRBJ1-2	TRBV9	TRBD1	CASSPRQGADYGYTF	TGTGCCAGCAGCCCAAGACAGGGGGCGGACTATGGCTACACCTTC
-	TRBJ2-7	TRBV7-8	-	CASSQRTLYEQYF	TGTGCCAGCAGCCAAAGGACACTCTACGAGCAGTACTTC
-	TRBJ2-7	TRBV4-1	-	CASSPPSAYEQYF	TGCGCCAGCAGCCCGCCAAGCGCCTACGAGCAGTACTTC
-	TRBJ2-3	TRBV5-1	TRBD2	CASSPASGTHTDTQYF	TGCGCCAGCAGCCCAGCTAGCGGAACCCACACAGATACGCAGTATTTT
-	TRBJ1-4	TRBV19	-	CASRPRESGKLFF	TGTGCCAGTAGACCCCGAGAAAGCGGAAAACTGTTTTTT
-	TRBJ2-7	TRBV5-1	TRBD1	CASSLDRDRVYEQYF	TGCGCCAGCAGTCTAGACCGGGACAGGGTATACGAGCAGTACTTC
-	TRBJ2-7	TRBV5-8	TRBD1	CASSPRTGGTYEQYF	TGTGCCAGCAGCCCCCGGACAGGGGGGACCTACGAGCAGTACTTC
few	TRBJ2-2	TRBV5-1	-	CASSVRSDGELFF	TGCGCCAGCAGCGTTAGGTCAGACGGGGAGCTGTTTTTT
-	TRBJ2-6	TRBV29-1	-	CSVMSSGANVLTF	TGCAGCGTTATGAGCTCTGGGGCCAACGTCCTGACTTTC
many	TRBJ1-2	TRBV30	-	CAWSVAGEYGYTF	TGTGCCTGGAGTGTTGCGGGGGAGTATGGCTACACCTTC
-	TRBJ2-7	TRBV11-2	-	CASSRGVQYEQYF	TGTGCCAGCAGCCGGGGCGTCCAATACGAGCAGTACTTC
-	TRBJ1-2	TRBV7-2	TRBD1	CASSLTGQDYGYTF	TGTGCCAGCAGCTTAACGGGACAGGACTATGGCTACACCTTC
-	TRBJ2-7	TRBV28	TRBD2	CASSRLAGGISSYEQYF	TGTGCCAGCAGTCGATTAGCGGGAGGAATAAGCTCCTACGAGCAGTACTTC
-	TRBJ2-7	TRBV28	-	CASSSDGWVARSGDEQYF	TGTGCCAGCAGTTCCGACGGGTGGGTAGCGCGCTCGGGGGACGAGCAGTACTTC
-	TRBJ1-1	TRBV7-9	-	CASSLDSYTEAFF	TGTGCCAGCAGCCTGGACAGTTACACTGAAGCTTTCTTT
-	TRBJ2-5	TRBV15	-	CATSSLRTEETQYF	TGTGCCACCAGCAGCCTAAGGACCGAGGAGACCCAGTACTTC
few	TRBJ1-5	TRBV10-2	-	CASSESRADQPQHF	TGCGCCAGCAGTGAATCCCGGGCAGATCAGCCCCAGCATTTT
-	TRBJ2-5	TRBV5-1	-	CASSFPGRGGTQYF	TGCGCCAGCAGCTTTCCCGGGAGAGGCGGGACCCAGTACTTC
-	TRBJ2-1	TRBV7-3	-	CASSLTAGLDYNEQFF	TGTGCCAGCAGCTTAACCGCGGGACTGGACTACAATGAGCAGTTCTTC
-	TRBJ2-1	TRBV9	TRBD2	CASSLETSYDEQFF	TGTGCCAGCAGCCTGGAGACTAGCTACGATGAGCAGTTCTTC
-	TRBJ2-4	TRBV5-4	-	CASSWKSQGIQYF	TGTGCCAGCAGCTGGAAATCGCAGGGGATTCAGTACTTC
-	TRBJ2-7	TRBV9	-	CASSVSGGSGEQYF	TGTGCCAGCAGCGTATCAGGCGGGTCGGGGGAGCAGTACTTC
-	TRBJ2-3	TRBV28	TRBD2	CASNLGRRASGRARTDTQYF	TGTGCCAGCAACCTAGGAAGACGGGCTAGCGGGAGGGCCCGGACAGATACGCAGTATTTT
-	TRBJ2-3	TRBV11-1	-	CASSLETVPSTDTQYF	TGTGCCAGCAGCTTAGAGACGGTCCCTAGCACAGATACGCAGTATTTT
-	TRBJ2-1	TRBV7-9	TRBD2	CASSLRGLAGLEQFF	TGTGCCAGCAGCTTACGTGGACTAGCGGGACTTGAGCAGTTCTTC
-	TRBJ2-7	TRBV7-2	TRBD2	CASSKGLAGASYEQYF	TGTGCCAGCAGCAAGGGACTAGCGGGAGCCTCCTACGAGCAGTACTTC
few	TRBJ1-1	TRBV29-1	-	CSAYDGPNTEAFF	TGCAGCGCCTACGACGGACCGAACACTGAAGCTTTCTTT
-	TRBJ2-3	TRBV11-2	-	CASSLVPGVGARDTQYF	TGTGCCAGCAGCTTAGTACCGGGAGTGGGAGCGAGAGATACGCAGTATTTT
-	TRBJ2-3	TRBV30	-	CACQGGSGMADTQYF	TGTGCCTGCCAGGGGGGTAGCGGGATGGCAGATACGCAGTATTTT
-	TRBJ2-2	TRBV25-1	-	CASSDARGTGELFF	TGTGCCAGCAGTGACGCCCGGGGTACCGGGGAGCTGTTTTTT
-	TRBJ2-1	TRBV15	TRBD2	CATSKPGLAAYNEQFF	TGTGCCACCAGCAAACCGGGACTAGCGGCATACAATGAGCAGTTCTTC
-	TRBJ2-1	TRBV18	-	CASSLLRTKGVNEQFF	TGTGCCAGCTCACTCCTCCGGACCAAGGGGGTCAATGAGCAGTTCTTC